The 10 T cell receptor beta chains below were found in one sample sequenced in a study of blood T cell repertoires in COVID-19. Some clones are missing from TCRdb's copy, which holds only in-frame ones; the method was immunoSEQ multiplex PCR. The table lists around 300,000 clones, 86% of them singletons. Sequenced: PBMCs or T cells enriched from blood (not recorded which). These receptors came from a woman younger than 35 who had recovered from COVID-19.

There are a few counts of this clone. The genes are TRBV19 and TRBJ1-4; 9 bases line up with TRBD1. V lost 7 bases and J lost 0; bases outside the gene matches: 15. Germline loops: CDR1 LNHDA, CDR2 SQIVND (reference sequence). This CDR3 is 19 amino acids long. In nucleotides, the CDR3 is TGTGCCAGTACCCCCGTTTGGGACAGGGAAGATCCAACTAATGAAAAACTGTTTTTT. Translating it yields CASTPVWDREDPTNEKLFF.

The chain recombines TRBV7-9 with TRBJ2-1; TRBD2 agrees at 11 bases. V was pared by 3 bases and J by 6 bases, with 7 bases of the junction left unmatched. The germline gives CDR1 SEHNR, CDR2 FQNEAQ (reference sequence). CDR3 length: 16 amino acids. CDR3 in DNA: TGTGCCAGCAGCTTCCCGGGACTAGCGGCGATCAATGAGCAGTTCTTC. This gives the protein CASSFPGLAAINEQFF.

The V and J genes are TRBV5-5 and TRBJ1-3; the D gene is possibly TRBD1 (6 bases). V lost 0 bases and J 6 bases, leaving 19 bases between the germline ends. Per germline, CDR1 SGHKS and CDR2 YYEKEE (reference sequence). There are 17 residues in the CDR3. CDR3 nucleotide sequence: TGTGCCAGCAGCTTGGATTTGCGGGGGCAAAAAGTAAACACCATATATTTT. This encodes CASSLDLRGQKVNTIYF.

The V gene is TRBV29-1, the J gene TRBJ2-7; tentatively, D is TRBD1 (5 bases). Germline CDR1 reads SQVTM; CDR2 reads ANQGSEA. This CDR3 region has 12 residues. V lost 7 bases and J 5 bases, leaving 15 bases between the germline ends. For the CDR3, the DNA is TGCAGCGCCACAGGCCCAGAAGACGAGCAGTACTTC. This sequence encodes CSATGPEDEQYF.

This chain uses TRBV5-1 with TRBJ2-7, with TRBD1 as a possible D gene (6 bases). The CDR3 contains 13 residues. Deletions cut 5 bases from V and 1 base from J, with 10 bases between. Germline V gene data show CDR1 as SGHRS and CDR2 as YFSETQ. CDR3 DNA: TGCGCCAGCAGACCTGACAGGTCCTACGAGCAGTACTTC. The encoded protein is CASRPDRSYEQYF.

The J gene is TRBJ1-1, the V gene TRBV5-6; possibly TRBD1 for D (5 bases). V shed 6 bases and J shed 4 bases, with 16 bases lying between them. Germline lookup yields CDR1 SGHDT and CDR2 YYEEEE. The CDR3 contains 14 residues. CDR3 nucleotides: TGTGCCAGCACCGTGGGGCCATTCGGCACTGAAGCTTTCTTT. Protein product: CASTVGPFGTEAFF. The full variable domain, completed using reference TRBV5-6 and TRBJ1-1, is DAGVTQSPTHLIKTRGQQVTLRCSPKSGHDTVSWYQQALGQGPQFIFQYYEEEERQRGNFPDRFSGHQFPNYSSELNVNALLLGDSALYLCASTVGPFGTEAFFGQGTRLTVV.

The V call is TRBV2, the J call TRBJ1-2; D unclear. The CDR3 is 14 residues long. V dropped 1 base and J dropped 6 bases, with 12 bases sitting between them. Germline V gene lookup returns CDR1 SNHLY and CDR2 FYNNEI. Here the CDR3 DNA reads TGTGCCAGCAGTGAAGGACTCCACACCCATGGCTACACCTTC. Its protein is CASSEGLHTHGYTF.

J is TRBJ2-1 and V is TRBV7-2; perhaps TRBD1 as D (6 bases). The germline V gene encodes CDR1 SGHTA and CDR2 FQGNSA. The V end lost 5 bases, the J end lost 6 bases, and 20 bases lay between the germline ends. CDR3 size: 16 residues. The CDR3 sequence is CASSPPGQGKGNEQFF. Written as DNA, the CDR3 is TGTGCCAGCAGCCCCCCAGGGCAGGGGAAGGGCAATGAGCAGTTCTTC.

The rearrangement links TRBV4-1 to TRBJ2-5; D unresolved. This CDR3 contains 13 residues. Germline V CDR1 and CDR2: MGHRA, YSYEKL. Trimming took 2 bases from V and 5 from J, leaving 9 bases between them. This chain's CDR3 is CASSQWQRETQYF. CDR3 in DNA: TGCGCCAGCAGCCAATGGCAGCGCGAGACCCAGTACTTC.

The chain's CDR3 is CASSFASVTGTDTQYF. CDR3 bases: TGTGCCAGCAGCTTCGCCTCGGTCACCGGCACAGATACGCAGTATTTT. This rearrangement joins TRBV5-6 to TRBJ2-3; D is undetermined. Trimming took off 2 bases at V and 1 base at J, with 14 bases between the two ends. The germline V gene encodes CDR1 SGHDT and CDR2 YYEEEE. The CDR3 length is 16 residues.